This T cell receptor (beta chain) came from a study of T cells in women clearing cervical HPV infection. Overall study results and limits: Richness differences could reflect unmeasured T-cell content per sample.

With regard to this clone: The antigen remains undetermined. Sequencing ends 3 residues short of the CDR3 end; the germline J gene provides the rest.

The V gene end was trimmed by 6 bases and the J gene end by 1 base; junction bases not matched to a gene: 2. In germline, CDR1 is SNHLY, CDR2 FYNNEI. The CDR3 is made up of 13 amino acids. This table comes from immunoSEQ multiplex PCR, and its TCRdb copy is limited to in-frame clones, with some not included. This sample's clone table lists about 22,000 clones. Sequenced material: blood buffy coat. The sequence was obtained from a woman aged 18-70 years with a cervical HPV16 infection that either progressed to CIN3+ or cleared (not recorded which). V and J are TRBV2 and TRBJ1-1; 7 bases map to TRBD1. The CDR3 protein is CASSGQANTEAFF. CDR3 bases read: TGTGCCAGCAGCGGACAGGCGAACACTGAA. The full variable domain, with the rest looked up from reference TRBV2 and TRBJ1-1, is EPEVTQTPSHQVTQMGQEVILRCVPISNHLYFYWYRQILGQKVEFLVSFYNNEISEKSEIFDDQFSVERPDGSNFTLKIRSTKLEDSAMYFCASSGQANTEAFFGQGTRLTVV.